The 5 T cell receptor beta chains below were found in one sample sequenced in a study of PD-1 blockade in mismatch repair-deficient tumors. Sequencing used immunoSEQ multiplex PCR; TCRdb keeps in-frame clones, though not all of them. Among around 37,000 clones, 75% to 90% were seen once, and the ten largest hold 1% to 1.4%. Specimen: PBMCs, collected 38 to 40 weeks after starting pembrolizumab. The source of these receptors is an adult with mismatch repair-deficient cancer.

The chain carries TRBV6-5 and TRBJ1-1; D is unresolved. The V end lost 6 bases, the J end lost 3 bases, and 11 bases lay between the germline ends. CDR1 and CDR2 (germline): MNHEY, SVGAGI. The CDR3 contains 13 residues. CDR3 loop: CASSYNSDTEAFF. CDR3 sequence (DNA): TGTGCCAGCAGCTACAACAGTGACACTGAAGCTTTCTTT.

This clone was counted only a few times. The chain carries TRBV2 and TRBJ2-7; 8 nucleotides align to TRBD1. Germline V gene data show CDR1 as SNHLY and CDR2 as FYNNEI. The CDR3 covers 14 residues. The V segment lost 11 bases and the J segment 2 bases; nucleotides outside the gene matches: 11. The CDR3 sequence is CAGQTGGMAYEQYF. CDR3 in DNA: TGTGCCGGTCAAACAGGGGGAATGGCCTACGAGCAGTACTTC.

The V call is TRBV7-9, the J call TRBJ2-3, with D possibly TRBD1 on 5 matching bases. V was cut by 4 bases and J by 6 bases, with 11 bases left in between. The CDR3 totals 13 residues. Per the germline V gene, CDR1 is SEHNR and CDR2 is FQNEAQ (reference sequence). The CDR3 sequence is CASSSSGWDTQYF. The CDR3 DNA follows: TGTGCCAGCAGCTCTTCAGGGTGGGATACGCAGTATTTT. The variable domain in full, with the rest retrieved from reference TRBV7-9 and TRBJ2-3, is DTGVSQNPRHKITKRGQNVTFRCDPISEHNRLYWYRQTLGQGPEFLTYFQNEAQLEKSRLLSDRFSAERPKGSFSTLEIQRTEQGDSAMYLCASSSSGWDTQYFGPGTRLTVL.

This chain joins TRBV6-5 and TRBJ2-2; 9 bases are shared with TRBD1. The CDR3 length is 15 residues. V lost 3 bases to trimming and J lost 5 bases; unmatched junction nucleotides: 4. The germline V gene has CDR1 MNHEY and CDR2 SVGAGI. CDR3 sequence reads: CASSYVGQGTGELFF. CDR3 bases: TGTGCCAGCAGTTATGTGGGACAGGGAACCGGGGAGCTGTTTTTT.

CDR3 in DNA: TGTGCCTGGTCCAAAGCCGGGACAGGGAATTCACCCCTCCACTTT. Encoded protein: CAWSKAGTGNSPLHF. The rearrangement uses TRBV30 and TRBJ1-6; 9 bases fit TRBD1. Germline V gives CDR1 GTSNPN, CDR2 SVGIG (reference sequence). The CDR3 has 15 residues. V trimming: 5 bases; J trimming: 7 bases; junction bases outside the gene matches: 9. The full variable domain, its missing parts supplied by reference TRBV30 and TRBJ1-6, is SQTIHQWPATLVQPVGSPLSLECTVEGTSNPNLYWYRQAAGRGLQLLFYSVGIGQISSEVPQNLSASRPQDRQFILSSKKLLLSDSGFYLCAWSKAGTGNSPLHFGNGTRLTVT.